This TCR beta chain emerged from a study of shared clonotypes between healthy human individuals. Study overall: CD4 naive and memory got three plates each, CD8 naive two, CD8 memory one.

The sorted-subset replicate PCRs were given 150 to 250 ng DNA, which is about 29,000 T cell genomes. Sequencing used immunoSEQ multiplex PCR; TCRdb keeps in-frame clones, though not all of them. The sample records 600,000 or so clones, approximately 95% being singletons. This clone was found once. Germline V gene data show CDR1 as SGHDT and CDR2 as YYEEEE. The CDR3 is 16 residues long. The V segment lost 4 bases and the J segment 2 bases; nucleotides outside the gene matches: 10. Terminally differentiated effector memory CD45RA+ cells were excluded by CCR7 positive selection of CD45RO-negative cells. The sequenced material came from naive CD8+ T cells sorted from blood. The chain combines TRBV5-6 with TRBJ2-7, with TRBD1 matching 9 bases. The TCR was taken from a woman aged 25 to 45 in good health. The CDR3 nucleotides read TGTGCCAGCAGCGTCGCCGGGACAGGGTTGGCCTACGAGCAGTACTTC. This translates into CASSVAGTGLAYEQYF.